Each of the 30 T cell receptor beta chains below was sequenced from the same sample in a study of blood T cell repertoires in COVID-19. Generated by immunoSEQ multiplex PCR, the TCRdb table keeps only in-frame clones and is missing some. The sample has roughly 140,000 clones; 81% are singletons. What was sequenced was peripheral blood. The receptors stem from a human donor in a cohort sampled during active COVID-19.

The rearrangement links TRBV6-5 to TRBJ2-7; 7 bases map to TRBD2. Germline V gene sequence: CDR1 MNHEY, CDR2 SVGAGI. The CDR3 loop spans 14 amino acids. Germline trimming cut 0 bases from V and 2 bases from J; bases unmatched to any gene: 1. CDR3 coding DNA: TGTGCCAGCAGTTACTCCGGGACTACCTACGAGCAGTACTTC. It codes for CASSYSGTTYEQYF.

In its sample, this clone was seen once. CDR3 sequence reads: CASSLEPLRQGMGRGNQPQHF. As DNA, the CDR3 is TGCGCCAGCAGCTTGGAACCTTTACGACAGGGGATGGGTAGAGGCAATCAGCCCCAGCATTTT. The J gene is TRBJ1-5, the V gene TRBV5-1; 8 bases match TRBD1. The V gene end was trimmed by 0 bases and the J gene end by 2 bases; junction bases not matched to a gene: 19. Germline CDR1 and CDR2: SGHRS and YFSETQ. This CDR3 region has 21 residues.

About this clone: The same CDR3 arises from other DNA sequences in this sample as well. J is TRBJ2-5 and V is TRBV5-1, with D perhaps matching TRBD2 (6 bases). CDR3 length: 15 amino acids. Germline V gene sequence: CDR1 SGHRS, CDR2 YFSETQ. V was cut by 0 bases and J by 1 base, with 10 bases left in between. The CDR3 here is CASSLVAGGQETQYF. The CDR3, as DNA: TGCGCCAGCAGCTTGGTTGCCGGGGGCCAAGAGACCCAGTACTTC.

This chain joins TRBV25-1 and TRBJ2-3, with 9 bases matching TRBD1. Germline V CDR1 and CDR2: MGHDK, SYGVNS. This CDR3 is built from 16 residues. V gave up 5 bases and J gave up 1 base; unmatched junction bases: 7. In DNA form, the CDR3 reads TGTGCCAGCAGTCCCCCCCGGGACAGGGGCACAGATACGCAGTATTTT. Its protein product is CASSPPRDRGTDTQYF.

The CDR3 region is CASSLRSLAGGPQETQYF. In DNA form, the CDR3 reads TGTGCCAGCAGTTTACGTAGCCTAGCGGGAGGCCCCCAAGAGACCCAGTACTTC. The rearrangement joins TRBV28 to TRBJ2-5; 11 bases align to TRBD2. This CDR3 spans 18 amino acids. Germline V gene sequence: CDR1 MDHEN, CDR2 SYDVKM. The J segment lost 1 base and the V segment lost 2 bases, leaving 9 bases of the junction unmatched.

This clone has just a few counts. This chain joins TRBV14 and TRBJ1-1; D is unclear. There are 14 residues in the CDR3. The germline V gene has CDR1 SGHDN and CDR2 FVKESK. The V gene lost 0 bases and the J gene lost 2 bases, with 7 bases spanning the gap. CDR3 in amino acids: CASSQDLLNTEAFF. CDR3 in DNA: TGTGCCAGCAGCCAAGATCTGTTAAACACTGAAGCTTTCTTT.

CDR3 loop: CASSPGRTGGNTEAFF. The CDR3 DNA is TGTGCCAGCTCACCGGGTAGGACAGGAGGGAACACTGAAGCTTTCTTT. The chain has TRBV18 and TRBJ1-1; the match to TRBD1 covers 7 bases. There are 16 residues in the CDR3. The trim removed 3 bases at V and 1 base at J, leaving 8 bases unmatched. Germline V gene sequence: CDR1 KGHSH, CDR2 LQKENI.

The chain couples TRBV10-3 to TRBJ2-1, with TRBD2 as a possible D gene (5 bases). Germline V gene lookup returns CDR1 ENHRY and CDR2 SYGVKD. CDR3 length: 15 amino acids. V was pared by 2 bases and J by 4 bases, with 12 bases between. The chain's CDR3 is CAISERAEAYNEQFF. CDR3 DNA sequence: TGTGCCATCAGTGAGCGAGCGGAGGCTTACAATGAGCAGTTCTTC.

The chain joins TRBV7-3 to TRBJ2-2; 7 bases are a match to TRBD1. J was trimmed by 0 bases and V by 2 bases; bases with no gene match: 3. Germline assignment: CDR1 SGHTA and CDR2 FQGTGA. The CDR3 has 16 residues. In nucleotides, the CDR3 is TGTGCCAGCAGCTTACCCGGGACAGCGAACACCGGGGAGCTGTTTTTT. This sequence encodes CASSLPGTANTGELFF.

The chain is built from TRBV18 and TRBJ2-6; perhaps TRBD1 as D (6 bases). The V and J ends lost 3 bases and 0 bases respectively, with 15 bases between them. The V gene's germline CDR1 is KGHSH and CDR2 LQKENI. This CDR3 has 18 amino acids. CDR3 nucleotides: TGTGCCAGCTCACCCCGGACAGATCAGGTCTCTGGGGCCAACGTCCTGACTTTC. Amino acid sequence: CASSPRTDQVSGANVLTF.

This chain joins TRBV14 and TRBJ1-1; 7 bases are a match to TRBD1. Looked up from germline, CDR1 is SGHDN and CDR2 is FVKESK. J lost 0 bases, V lost 5 bases, and 3 bases had no gene match. The CDR3 is 14 amino acids. This CDR3 reads CASSSGQVNTEAFF. In nucleotides, the CDR3 is TGTGCCAGCAGCTCCGGACAGGTGAACACTGAAGCTTTCTTT.

The chain combines TRBV6-5 with TRBJ1-2; D is undetermined. CDR3 length: 10 residues. The germline V gene has CDR1 MNHEY and CDR2 SVGAGI. Trimming pared 7 bases from V and 4 bases from J, leaving 4 bases between. The CDR3 loop is CASTSYGYTF. DNA of the CDR3: TGTGCCAGCACGAGCTATGGCTACACCTTC.

V gene TRBV5-1 combines with J gene TRBJ2-7, with D possibly matching TRBD1 (7 bases). Per germline, CDR1 SGHRS and CDR2 YFSETQ. V dropped 4 bases and J dropped 0 bases, with 14 bases sitting between them. The CDR3 extends over 15 amino acids. The CDR3 is CASSAAGGSSYEQYF. The CDR3 DNA follows: TGCGCCAGCAGCGCCGCAGGGGGGAGCTCCTACGAGCAGTACTTC.

The J gene is TRBJ2-7, the V gene TRBV28; a possible D gene is TRBD2 (5 bases). V was clipped by 4 bases and J by 5 bases, with 21 bases between them. CDR1 is MDHEN, CDR2 SYDVKM, per germline. The CDR3 sequence is 16 residues long. In DNA form, the CDR3 reads TGTGCCAGCAGTTCACCACTTGCCGGAGGATTCCACGAGCAGTACTTC. It is translated as CASSSPLAGGFHEQYF.

The chain has TRBV10-2 and TRBJ2-5, with 10 bases aligning to TRBD2. The CDR3 is made up of 14 amino acids. The ends lost 5 bases at V and 4 bases at J; junction bases unmatched: 4. Germline V gene sequence: CDR1 WSHSY, CDR2 SAAADI. The CDR3 coding sequence is TGCGCCAGCAGTCCCGGGACTAGCGTAGAGACCCAGTACTTC. Its translation: CASSPGTSVETQYF.

The chain carries TRBV23-1 and TRBJ2-2, with TRBD1 identical over 8 bases. TRBV23-1 is an open reading frame, and its role is uncertain. This CDR3 is 16 amino acids long. Trimming at V came to 6 bases and at J to 5 bases, leaving 11 bases not matched to a gene. CDR3 sequence (DNA): TGCGCCAGCAGGACAGGGGATATAAAGTGGACCGGGGAGCTGTTTTTT. Protein: CASRTGDIKWTGELFF.

The V call is TRBV7-2, the J call TRBJ1-3; a possible D gene is TRBD1 (5 bases). There are 15 residues in the CDR3. Trimming removed 3 bases from V and 4 bases from J, with 13 bases in between. In germline, CDR1 is SGHTA, CDR2 FQGNSA. The CDR3 region is CASSLGGGRGNTIYF. CDR3 sequence (DNA): TGTGCCAGCAGCTTGGGGGGTGGAAGGGGAAACACCATATATTTT.

The rearrangement uses TRBV25-1 and TRBJ1-1; possible D gene TRBD1, 5 bases. V was shortened by 6 bases and J by 2 bases, with 10 bases between the two germline ends. CDR1 is MGHDK, CDR2 SYGVNS, per germline. This CDR3 is built from 13 residues. The CDR3 DNA follows: TGTGCCAGCAGAGCCGGGACTAACACTGAAGCTTTCTTT. This codes for CASRAGTNTEAFF. The variable domain in full, completed from reference TRBV25-1 and TRBJ1-1, reads EADIYQTPRYLVIGTGKKITLECSQTMGHDKMYWYQQDPGMELHLIHYSYGVNSTEKGDLSSESTVSRIRTEHFPLTLESARPSHTSQYLCASRAGTNTEAFFGQGTRLTVV.

The chain recombines TRBV14 with TRBJ2-3, with TRBD2 identical over 7 bases. V was pared by 3 bases and J by 7 bases, with 16 bases of the junction left unmatched. The CDR3 covers 17 residues. Looked up from germline, CDR1 is SGHDN and CDR2 is FVKESK. CDR3 amino acids: CASSQARPPGLSHTQYF. The CDR3 coding sequence is TGTGCCAGCAGCCAGGCCCGACCTCCGGGACTATCGCATACGCAGTATTTT.

V gene TRBV7-2 combines with J gene TRBJ2-1, with 9 bases matching TRBD2. The CDR3 runs 13 residues. The V gene's germline CDR1 is SGHTA and CDR2 FQGNSA. With V trimmed by 5 bases and J by 7 bases, 3 bases remained unmatched. The CDR3 DNA follows: TGTGCCAGCAGCCGACTAGCGGCGAATGAGCAGTTCTTC. Its translation: CASSRLAANEQFF. Full variable domain (missing parts from reference TRBV7-2 and TRBJ2-1): GAGVSQSPSNKVTEKGKDVELRCDPISGHTALYWYRQSLGQGLEFLIYFQGNSAPDKSGLPSDRFSAERTGGSVSTLTIQRTQQEDSAVYLCASSRLAANEQFFGPGTRLTVL.

This clone was seen a handful of times. The CDR3 here is CASSLQGHGTGELFF. The DNA for the CDR3 is TGTGCCAGCAGTTTACAGGGGCACGGTACCGGGGAGCTGTTTTTT. The gene calls are TRBV28 and TRBJ2-2; D may be TRBD1 (6 bases). Germline CDR1 reads MDHEN; CDR2 reads SYDVKM. The CDR3 spans 15 residues. V lost 2 bases and J lost 5, with 12 bases in between.

The gene calls are TRBV7-9 and TRBJ2-7; TRBD1 agrees at 8 bases. Trimming took 0 bases from V and 2 from J; bases not matched to a gene: 3. Germline CDR1 reads SEHNR; CDR2 reads FQNEAQ (reference sequence). This CDR3 has 15 amino acids. The CDR3 nucleotides are TGTGCCAGCAGCTTAGCCGGACAGGGACCCTACGAGCAGTACTTC. Translating it yields CASSLAGQGPYEQYF.

The chain uses TRBV7-2 and TRBJ2-6; D unresolved. Germline CDR1 reads SGHTA; CDR2 reads FQGNSA. Trimming pared 3 bases from V and 2 bases from J, leaving 5 bases between. This CDR3 is built from 14 residues. This chain's CDR3 is CASSFSAGANVLTF. The CDR3 coding sequence is TGTGCCAGCAGCTTCTCCGCTGGGGCCAACGTCCTGACTTTC.

The chain joins TRBV5-1 to TRBJ2-3; TRBD2 is a possible D gene (6 bases). In germline, CDR1 is SGHRS, CDR2 YFSETQ. The CDR3 totals 15 residues. With 4 bases removed from V and 2 bases from J, the gap between germline ends came to 14 bases. As DNA, the CDR3 is TGCGCCAGCAGCGTGACACCGGGAGACACAGATACGCAGTATTTT. Translating it yields CASSVTPGDTDTQYF.

The J gene is TRBJ2-7, the V gene TRBV18; weak D call: TRBD2 (5 bases). The CDR3 loop spans 15 amino acids. V lost 0 bases and J lost 3, with 12 bases in between. Germline loops: CDR1 KGHSH, CDR2 LQKENI. This chain's CDR3 is CASSPPFPGNYEQYF. The DNA of the CDR3 is TGTGCCAGCTCACCACCTTTCCCGGGGAACTACGAGCAGTACTTC.

The chain uses TRBV6-5 and TRBJ2-5; D is possibly TRBD1 (6 bases). Per germline, CDR1 MNHEY and CDR2 SVGAGI. Trimming removed 7 bases at V and 5 bases at J, with 14 bases between. There are 13 residues in the CDR3. CDR3 DNA sequence: TGTGCCAGCACCAGGGAGAGGGGGGAGACCCAGTACTTC. As protein: CASTRERGETQYF.

The J gene is TRBJ2-7, the V gene TRBV12-3 or TRBV12-4; TRBD2 matches at 8 bases. This CDR3 comprises 13 residues. The J segment lost 5 bases and the V segment lost 6 bases, leaving 6 bases of the junction unmatched. The CDR3 coding sequence is TGTGCCAGCAGCTGGCTACTAGCGGACGAGCAGTACTTC. This translates into CASSWLLADEQYF.

The table lists this clone with a count of one. The chain has TRBV19 and TRBJ1-5; TRBD1 agrees at 12 bases. V lost 10 bases and J lost 0; bases outside the gene matches: 4. Germline CDR1 LNHDA, CDR2 SQIVND (reference sequence). The CDR3 runs to 15 residues. The CDR3 bases are TGTGCCACCAGGGACAGGGGGCTTAGCAATCAGCCCCAGCATTTT. Protein: CATRDRGLSNQPQHF. Full variable domain (missing parts from reference TRBV19 and TRBJ1-5): DGGITQSPKYLFRKEGQNVTLSCEQNLNHDAMYWYRQDPGQGLRLIYYSQIVNDFQKGDIAEGYSVSREKKESFPLTVTSAQKNPTAFYLCATRDRGLSNQPQHFGDGTRLSIL.

The genes are TRBV7-9 and TRBJ2-7; possibly TRBD2 for D (5 bases). Germline V gives CDR1 SEHNR, CDR2 FQNEAQ (reference sequence). CDR3 length: 15 amino acids. The V end was cut by 5 bases, the J end by 3 bases, with 17 bases between. For the CDR3, the DNA is TGTGCCAGCAGCCGAGGGCAGTCGGGGAGCTACGAGCAGTACTTC. It codes for CASSRGQSGSYEQYF.

This chain uses TRBV5-1 with TRBJ1-1, with D perhaps TRBD1 (5 bases). Trimming removed 0 bases at V and 0 bases at J, with 6 bases between. The CDR3 loop spans 14 amino acids. Germline CDR1 and CDR2: SGHRS and YFSETQ. CDR3 nucleotide sequence: TGCGCCAGCAGCTTGGGGGGCATGAACACTGAAGCTTTCTTT. It codes for CASSLGGMNTEAFF.